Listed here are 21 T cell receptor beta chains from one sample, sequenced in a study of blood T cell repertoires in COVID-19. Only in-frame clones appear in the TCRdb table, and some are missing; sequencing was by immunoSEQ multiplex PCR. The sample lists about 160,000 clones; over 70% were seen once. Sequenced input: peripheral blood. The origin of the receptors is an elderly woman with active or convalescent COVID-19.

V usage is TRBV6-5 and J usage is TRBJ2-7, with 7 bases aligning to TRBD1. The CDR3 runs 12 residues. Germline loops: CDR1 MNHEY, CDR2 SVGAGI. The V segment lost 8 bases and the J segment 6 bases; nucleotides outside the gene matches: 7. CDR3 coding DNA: TGTGCCAGCCGGGACAGCCTTCTCGAGCAGTACTTC. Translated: CASRDSLLEQYF.

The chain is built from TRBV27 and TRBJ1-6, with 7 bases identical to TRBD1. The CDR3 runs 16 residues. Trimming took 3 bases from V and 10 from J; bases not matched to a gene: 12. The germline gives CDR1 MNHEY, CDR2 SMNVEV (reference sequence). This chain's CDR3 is CASSFLTGAPASPLHF. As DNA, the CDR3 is TGTGCCAGCAGTTTTCTTACAGGGGCCCCCGCCTCACCCCTCCACTTT.

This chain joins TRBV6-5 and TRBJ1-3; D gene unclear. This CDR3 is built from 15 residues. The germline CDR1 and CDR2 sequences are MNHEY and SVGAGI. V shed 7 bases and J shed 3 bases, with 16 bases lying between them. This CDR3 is CASTVNSHLGNTIYF. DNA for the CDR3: TGTGCCAGCACCGTGAACAGCCATCTTGGAAACACCATATATTTT.

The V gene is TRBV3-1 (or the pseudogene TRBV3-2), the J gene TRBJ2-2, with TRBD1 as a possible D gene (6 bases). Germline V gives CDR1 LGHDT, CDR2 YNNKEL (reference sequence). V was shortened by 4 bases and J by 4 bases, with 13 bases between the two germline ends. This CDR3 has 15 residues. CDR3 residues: CASSPQGWSTGELFF. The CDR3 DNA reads TGTGCCAGCAGCCCACAGGGTTGGAGCACCGGGGAGCTGTTTTTT.

The CDR3 DNA follows: TGTGCCAGCAGTCGCAACAGGGACGAGCAGTACTTC. Protein product: CASSRNRDEQYF. J is TRBJ2-7 and V is TRBV27; perhaps TRBD1 as D (6 bases). V was shortened by 5 bases and J by 5 bases, with 10 bases between the two germline ends. The CDR3 contains 12 residues. The germline V gene has CDR1 MNHEY and CDR2 SMNVEV (reference sequence).

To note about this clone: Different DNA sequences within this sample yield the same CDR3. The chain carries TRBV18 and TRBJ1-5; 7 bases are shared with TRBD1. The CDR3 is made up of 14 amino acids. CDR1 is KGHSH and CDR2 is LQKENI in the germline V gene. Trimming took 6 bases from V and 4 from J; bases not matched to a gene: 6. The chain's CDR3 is CASSPGTANQPQHF. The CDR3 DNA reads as TGTGCCAGCTCGCCCGGGACAGCAAATCAGCCCCAGCATTTT.

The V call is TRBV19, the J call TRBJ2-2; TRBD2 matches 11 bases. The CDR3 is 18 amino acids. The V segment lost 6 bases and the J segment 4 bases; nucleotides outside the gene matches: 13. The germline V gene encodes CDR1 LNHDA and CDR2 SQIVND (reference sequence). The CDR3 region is CASRMTSGVRELTGELFF. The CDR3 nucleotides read TGTGCCAGTAGGATGACTAGCGGGGTCCGAGAGCTCACCGGGGAGCTGTTTTTT. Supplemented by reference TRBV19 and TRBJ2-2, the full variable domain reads DGGITQSPKYLFRKEGQNVTLSCEQNLNHDAMYWYRQDPGQGLRLIYYSQIVNDFQKGDIAEGYSVSREKKESFPLTVTSAQKNPTAFYLCASRMTSGVRELTGELFFGEGSRLTVL.

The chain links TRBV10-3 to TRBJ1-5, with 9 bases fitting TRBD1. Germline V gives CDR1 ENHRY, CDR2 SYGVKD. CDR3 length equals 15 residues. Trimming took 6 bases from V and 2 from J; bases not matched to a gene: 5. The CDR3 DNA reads TGTGCCATCAGAGGGGACAGGGAGGGCAATCAGCCCCAGCATTTT. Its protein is CAIRGDREGNQPQHF.

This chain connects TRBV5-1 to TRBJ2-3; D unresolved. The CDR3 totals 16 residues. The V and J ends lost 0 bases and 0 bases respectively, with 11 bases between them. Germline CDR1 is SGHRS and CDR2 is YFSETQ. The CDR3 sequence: CASSLEPAVSTDTQYF. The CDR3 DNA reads TGCGCCAGCAGCTTGGAACCCGCAGTCAGCACAGATACGCAGTATTTT.

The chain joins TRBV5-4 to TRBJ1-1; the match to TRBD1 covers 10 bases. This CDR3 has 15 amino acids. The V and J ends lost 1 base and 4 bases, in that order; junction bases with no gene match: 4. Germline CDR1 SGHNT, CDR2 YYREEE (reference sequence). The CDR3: CASSLIGQGGTEAFF. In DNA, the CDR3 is TGTGCCAGCAGCTTGATCGGACAGGGGGGCACTGAAGCTTTCTTT.

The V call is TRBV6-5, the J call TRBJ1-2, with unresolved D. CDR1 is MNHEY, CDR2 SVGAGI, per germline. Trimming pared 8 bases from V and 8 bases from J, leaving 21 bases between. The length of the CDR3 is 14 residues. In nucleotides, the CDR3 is TGTGCCAGCCGGTGGTCGGGGTCCCAAGGCGGCTACACCTTC. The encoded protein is CASRWSGSQGGYTF.

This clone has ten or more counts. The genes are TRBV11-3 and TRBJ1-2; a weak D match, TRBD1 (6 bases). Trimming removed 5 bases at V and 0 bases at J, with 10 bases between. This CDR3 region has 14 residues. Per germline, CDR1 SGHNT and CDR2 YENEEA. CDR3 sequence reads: CASSPGQSNYGYTF. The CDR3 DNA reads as TGTGCCAGCAGCCCGGGACAATCTAACTATGGCTACACCTTC.

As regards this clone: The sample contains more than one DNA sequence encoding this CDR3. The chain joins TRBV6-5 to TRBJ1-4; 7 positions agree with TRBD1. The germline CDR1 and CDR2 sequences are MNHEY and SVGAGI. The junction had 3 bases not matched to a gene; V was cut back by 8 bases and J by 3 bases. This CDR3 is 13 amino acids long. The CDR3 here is CASGDRPNEKLFF. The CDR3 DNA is TGTGCCAGCGGGGACAGACCTAATGAAAAACTGTTTTTT.

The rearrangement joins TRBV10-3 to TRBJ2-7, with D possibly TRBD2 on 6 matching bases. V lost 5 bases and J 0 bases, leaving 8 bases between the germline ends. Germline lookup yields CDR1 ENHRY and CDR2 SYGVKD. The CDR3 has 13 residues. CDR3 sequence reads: CAISPGGSYEQYF. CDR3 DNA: TGTGCCATCAGTCCCGGGGGCTCCTACGAGCAGTACTTC.

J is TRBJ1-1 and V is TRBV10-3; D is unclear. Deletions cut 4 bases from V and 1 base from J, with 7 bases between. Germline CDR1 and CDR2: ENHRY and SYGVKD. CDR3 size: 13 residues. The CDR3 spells CAISGTRNTEAFF. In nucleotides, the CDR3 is TGTGCCATCAGTGGTACAAGGAACACTGAAGCTTTCTTT.

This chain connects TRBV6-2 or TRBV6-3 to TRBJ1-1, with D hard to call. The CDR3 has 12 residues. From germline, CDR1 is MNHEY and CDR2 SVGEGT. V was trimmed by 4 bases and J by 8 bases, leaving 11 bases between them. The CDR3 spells CASSSPPGEAFF. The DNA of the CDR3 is TGTGCCAGCAGTTCCCCCCCAGGAGAAGCTTTCTTT.

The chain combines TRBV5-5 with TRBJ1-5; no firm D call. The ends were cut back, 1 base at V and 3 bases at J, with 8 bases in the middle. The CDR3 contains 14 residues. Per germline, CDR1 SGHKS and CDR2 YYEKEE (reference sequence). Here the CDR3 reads CASSLIEINQPQHF. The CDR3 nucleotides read TGTGCCAGCAGCTTGATCGAGATCAATCAGCCCCAGCATTTT.

Here the CDR3 DNA reads TGTGCCAGCGGCCAGGGGGCGGATCAGCCCCAGCATTTT. Protein: CASGQGADQPQHF. V usage is TRBV2 and J usage is TRBJ1-5; 8 nucleotides match TRBD1. CDR3 length: 13 residues. Looked up from germline, CDR1 is SNHLY and CDR2 is FYNNEI. Trimming removed 8 bases from V and 5 bases from J; junction bases left unmatched: 5.

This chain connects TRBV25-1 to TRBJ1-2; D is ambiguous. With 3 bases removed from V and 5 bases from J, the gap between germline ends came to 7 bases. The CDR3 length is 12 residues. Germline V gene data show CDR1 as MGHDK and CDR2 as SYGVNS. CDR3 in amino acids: CASSDGIYGYTF. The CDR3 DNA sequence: TGTGCCAGCAGTGACGGTATTTATGGCTACACCTTC.

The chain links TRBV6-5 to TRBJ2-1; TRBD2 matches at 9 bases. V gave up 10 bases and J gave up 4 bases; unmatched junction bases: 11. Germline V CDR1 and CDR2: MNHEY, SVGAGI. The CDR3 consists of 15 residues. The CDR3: CATTDSGGRYNEQFF. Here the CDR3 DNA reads TGTGCCACCACAGATAGCGGGGGCAGATACAATGAGCAGTTCTTC.

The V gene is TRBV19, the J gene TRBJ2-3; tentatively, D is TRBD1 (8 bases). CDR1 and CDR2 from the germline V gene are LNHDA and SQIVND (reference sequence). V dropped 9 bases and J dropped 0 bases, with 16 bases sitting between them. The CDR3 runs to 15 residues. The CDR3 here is CASSVQGGSTDTQYF. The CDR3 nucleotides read TGTGCCAGCAGCGTACAGGGGGGGAGCACAGATACGCAGTATTTT.